This is a list of T cell receptor beta chains from one sample in a study of blood T cell repertoires in COVID-19. Generated by immunoSEQ multiplex PCR, the TCRdb table keeps only in-frame clones and is missing some. The sample lists more than 90,000 clones, 87% occurring once. Sequences were obtained from peripheral blood. These receptor sequences come from a human donor in a cohort sampled during active COVID-19. CDR3s include the opening cysteine and the closing phenylalanine or tryptophan. The order of the fields is V gene, clone size, J gene, D gene, CDR3 DNA, CDR3 protein. A D gene is named only where the DNA matches it firmly. Some rows mark clone size as missing; the rest say once, few, many or name a class of expanded clone.

TRBV30	-	TRBJ1-3	TRBD1	TGTGCCTGGAGTGGGTTGACAGGGGGGGCTGGAAACACCATATATTTT	CAWSGLTGGAGNTIYF
TRBV28	once	TRBJ1-1	-	TGTGCCAGCAGTCGGGTGGTTGGGGAAGCTTTCTTT	CASSRVVGEAFF
TRBV19	-	TRBJ2-2	-	TGTGCCAGTAGTCCCTACAGGGATTCCGGGGAGCTGTTTTTT	CASSPYRDSGELFF
TRBV20-1	-	TRBJ2-7	-	TGCAGTGCGGATCGGGACTACGAGCAGTACTTC	CSADRDYEQYF
TRBV11-3	-	TRBJ2-5	-	TGTGCCAGCAGCTCCGGGATGAGGGGAGGAGAGACCCAGTACTTC	CASSSGMRGGETQYF
TRBV27	-	TRBJ2-7	TRBD2	TGTGCCAGCAGGAGGGGGCGTGGGACTAGCGGCACTACTGGGGAGTACGAGCAGTACTTC	CASRRGRGTSGTTGEYEQYF
TRBV6-5	-	TRBJ2-7	TRBD1	TGTGCCAGCAGTTACAAGGGACAGGGGATAGGGGAGCAGTACTTC	CASSYKGQGIGEQYF
TRBV6-5	-	TRBJ1-5	-	TGTGCCAGCAGTTCCACGATCGCCAGTCAGCCCCAGCATTTT	CASSSTIASQPQHF
TRBV18	-	TRBJ1-1	-	TGTGCCAGCTCCCCGGACAAGGGATCCACTGAAGCTTTCTTT	CASSPDKGSTEAFF
TRBV14	-	TRBJ2-7	TRBD2	TGTGCCAGCAGCCGGCGGGAGAAGTACGAGCAGTACTTC	CASSRREKYEQYF
TRBV28	few	TRBJ1-2	-	TGTGCCAGCGCACGAGGAGTTGGCTATGGCTACACCTTC	CASARGVGYGYTF
TRBV12-5	few	TRBJ2-2	-	TGTGCTAGTGGTCAGACAGTTGATACCGGGGAGCTGTTTTTT	CASGQTVDTGELFF
TRBV15	-	TRBJ1-4	-	TGTGCCACCAGCAGAAATGGGAGGGGGGGAACTGAAAAACTGTTTTTT	CATSRNGRGGTEKLFF
TRBV10-1	-	TRBJ2-2	TRBD1	TGCGCCAGCAGTGGCACCGACAGGGGGCGCATCGGGGAGCTGTTTTTT	CASSGTDRGRIGELFF
TRBV6-5	-	TRBJ1-3	TRBD1	TGTGCCAGCAGTTACAGGGGGCAGTCTGGAAACACCATATATTTT	CASSYRGQSGNTIYF
TRBV7-6	-	TRBJ1-4	-	TGTGCCAGCAGCTCAGGGTTGAGAGAAAAACTGTTTTTT	CASSSGLREKLFF
TRBV12-3/TRBV12-4	-	TRBJ2-5	-	TGTGCCAGCAGTTTAACGACACAAGAGACCCAGTACTTC	CASSLTTQETQYF
TRBV6-1	-	TRBJ1-1	TRBD1	TGTGCCAGCAGTGAAGCGACGATGGGACAGTACACTGAAGCTTTCTTT	CASSEATMGQYTEAFF
TRBV12-3/TRBV12-4	-	TRBJ1-1	-	TGTGCCAGCAGGCTGGACAGCAACACTGAAGCTTTCTTT	CASRLDSNTEAFF
TRBV11-2	-	TRBJ2-3	TRBD2	TGTGCCAGCAGCTTGATCGCGGGGGGGGACACAGATACGCAGTATTTT	CASSLIAGGDTDTQYF
TRBV7-8	-	TRBJ2-6	-	TGTGCCAGCAGCCTATGGGGCGTCTCTGGGGCCAACGTCCTGACTTTC	CASSLWGVSGANVLTF
TRBV5-4	-	TRBJ2-3	-	TGTGCCAGCAGCTTAGTAGCAGATACGCAGTATTTT	CASSLVADTQYF
TRBV10-3	-	TRBJ1-6	TRBD1	TGTGCCATCAGTAGCGGACAGGGGGCTGTTTCACCCCTCCACTTT	CAISSGQGAVSPLHF
TRBV29-1	-	TRBJ1-1	-	TGCAGCGTTGTTGCGGGGGTAGGGGGAACTGAAGCTTTCTTT	CSVVAGVGGTEAFF